Listed below are T cell receptor beta chains from one sample, sequenced in a study of siplizumab effects on memory and regulatory T cells. Method: immunoSEQ multiplex PCR; TCRdb's copy keeps in-frame clones and lacks some. In the table there are some 100,000 clones, nearly 95% of which are singletons. Input material: non-Treg CD4+ T cells sorted from blood. Receptors originate from a human donor in good health. Both conserved end residues are part of each CDR3. The order of the fields is V gene, clone size, D gene, J gene, CDR3 protein, CDR3 DNA. D genes are given only for firm matches. Size is omitted from some rows. Given values are once, few, many or a class for expanded clones.

TRBV18	NA	TRBD2	TRBJ2-3	CASSRGETDTQYF	TGTGCCAGCTCCCGGGGGGAAACAGATACGCAGTATTTT
TRBV7-9	NA	TRBD1	TRBJ1-2	CASSPEGQLVYGYTF	TGTGCCAGCAGCCCGGAGGGACAGTTGGTCTATGGCTACACCTTC
TRBV5-5	NA	TRBD2	TRBJ2-3	CASSSSGTSGKNAQYF	TGTGCCAGCAGCTCCTCCGGGACTAGCGGCAAGAATGCGCAGTATTTT
TRBV6-6	NA	NA	TRBJ2-1	CASSYGNAEQFF	TGTGCCAGCAGTTACGGGAACGCTGAGCAGTTCTTC
TRBV30	NA	NA	TRBJ1-6	CAWSVLLARHSGSPLHF	TGTGCCTGGAGTGTCCTCTTGGCCCGACATTCTGGTTCACCCCTCCACTTT
TRBV4-2	NA	TRBD1	TRBJ1-3	CASSQGMTGGSGNTIYF	TGTGCCAGCAGCCAAGGAATGACAGGGGGGTCGGGAAACACCATATATTTT
TRBV12-5	NA	NA	TRBJ2-5	CASGFIETQYF	TGTGCTAGTGGTTTCATTGAGACCCAGTACTTC
TRBV6-1	NA	TRBD1	TRBJ2-7	CASEVRMRQGYEQYF	TGTGCCAGCGAGGTCCGCATGAGACAGGGCTACGAGCAGTACTTC
TRBV4-3	NA	NA	TRBJ1-4	CASSQNAYEGEKLFF	TGCGCCAGCAGCCAAAACGCCTACGAAGGGGAAAAACTGTTTTTT
TRBV11-3	NA	NA	TRBJ1-2	CASSLGGFAGYTF	TGTGCCAGCAGCTTAGGTGGTTTTGCCGGCTACACCTTC
TRBV13	NA	NA	TRBJ2-6	CASSWTAGANVLTF	TGTGCCAGCAGCTGGACAGCTGGGGCCAACGTCCTGACTTTC
TRBV2	NA	TRBD1	TRBJ2-7	CASSQGQGYEQYF	TGTGCCAGCAGTCAAGGACAGGGGTACGAGCAGTACTTC
TRBV30	NA	NA	TRBJ2-2	CAWSGGTTGELFF	TGTGCCTGGAGTGGAGGGACTACCGGGGAGCTGTTTTTT
TRBV19	NA	NA	TRBJ1-1	CASSMHTEAFF	TGTGCCAGTAGTATGCACACTGAAGCTTTCTTT
TRBV10-3	NA	TRBD1	TRBJ2-7	CADTGQVGEQYF	TGTGCCGATACTGGACAGGTCGGCGAGCAGTACTTC
TRBV5-5	NA	NA	TRBJ1-5	CASSLGTGQGGNQPQHF	TGTGCCAGCAGCTTGGGAACGGGTCAGGGAGGCAATCAGCCCCAGCATTTT
TRBV7-2	once	TRBD1	TRBJ1-2	CASSLGPGGRSYGYTF	TGTGCCAGCAGCTTAGGGCCAGGGGGCAGGAGCTATGGCTACACCTTC
TRBV12-5	NA	TRBD2	TRBJ2-1	CASGSIAGKSYNEQFF	TGTGCTAGTGGTTCCATAGCGGGAAAGTCCTACAATGAGCAGTTCTTC
TRBV29-1	NA	NA	TRBJ2-1	CSVVGSAYNEQFF	TGCAGCGTTGTGGGAAGTGCCTACAATGAGCAGTTCTTC
TRBV29-1	once	NA	TRBJ2-7	CSVLTNYEQYF	TGCAGCGTTTTGACAAATTACGAGCAGTACTTC
TRBV6-1	NA	TRBD1	TRBJ2-1	CASSRDRGIHEQFF	TGTGCCAGCAGCCGGGACAGGGGGATCCATGAGCAGTTCTTC
TRBV5-1	NA	TRBD1	TRBJ2-7	CASSIGTGTYEQYF	TGCGCCAGCAGCATAGGGACAGGGACCTACGAGCAGTACTTC